Included here is one T cell receptor beta chain sequence, with context. Its antigen remains unknown. The data were taken from a study of shared clonotypes between healthy human individuals. Study results and caveats: Non-shared clonotypes showed lower generation probabilities than clonotypes common to all four donors. Deeper or shallower sequencing was expected to change how clonotypes are shared among donors. For naive CD4 cells, 4.5% to 6.5% of clonotypes were shared across a few donors.

CDR3 size: 16 residues. Trimming shortened V by 0 bases and J by 4 bases, and 16 bases separated the two germline ends. Germline-derived CDR1 and CDR2 are SQVTM and ANQGSEA. Replicate sorted-subset PCRs were loaded with around 210 ng DNA, about 28,000 T cell genomes. Produced via immunoSEQ multiplex PCR; TCRdb's table is partial and in-frame only. The table lists millions of clones, 85% to 95% of them singletons. V gene TRBV29-1 combines with J gene TRBJ2-1, with D perhaps being TRBD1 or TRBD2 (5 bases each). This TCR came from a man aged 18 to 29 in good health. Sequencing input: naive CD4+ T cells sorted from blood. Subset in this sample: CD45RA+ positively selected. As DNA, the CDR3 is TGCAGCGTTGAAGATTGGGGGAGTCGATTTTACAATGAGCAGTTCTTC. The encoded protein is CSVEDWGSRFYNEQFF.